The subject of this entry is one T cell receptor beta chain. This sample was taken from a study of patients and donors after allogeneic stem cell transplantation. TCRdb re-called the RT-PCR reads with MiXCR, one entry per CDR3 protein. The table lists about 960,000 distinct CDR3 sequences, about a sixth of them singletons. V trimming: 6 bases; J trimming: 0 bases; junction bases outside the gene matches: 2. Germline V gives CDR1 MDHEN, CDR2 SYDVKM. This CDR3 contains 16 residues. Sequenced material: blood, either unsorted or a sorted T cell fraction (not recorded which). This receptor was identified in a human donor who was either an allogeneic HSCT recipient or a stem cell or donor lymphocyte infusion donor (not recorded which). It is not recorded whose cells these are; they may come from a transplant donor. The rearrangement joins TRBV28 to TRBJ2-6, with TRBD2 identical over 10 bases. For the CDR3, the DNA is TGTGCCAGCAGCAGCGGGGGGGCCTCTGGGGCCAACGTCCTGACTTTC. It yields the protein CASSSGGASGANVLTF.